One sample yielded the 9 T cell receptor beta chains listed below, sequenced in a study of blood T cell repertoires in COVID-19. Profiling relied on immunoSEQ multiplex PCR, and the TCRdb table lists in-frame clones only, not all of them. The repertoire has 200,000 to 250,000 clones, roughly 88% of them found once; the top ten carry approximately 2.1%. The sample taken for sequencing was peripheral blood. Receptor source: a man under 40 who had recovered from COVID-19.

The rearrangement joins TRBV6-4 to TRBJ2-7, with 7 positions matching TRBD1. The CDR3 sequence is 14 residues long. In germline, CDR1 is MRHNA, CDR2 SNTAGT. After removal of 3 bases from V and 3 bases from J, the junction contained 5 bases not matched to a gene. The CDR3 protein is CASSEGGAGYEQYF. CDR3 nucleotide sequence: TGTGCCAGCAGTGAAGGGGGCGCTGGCTACGAGCAGTACTTC.

This sequence joins TRBV15 and TRBJ2-3; D gene uncertain. Germline values: CDR1 LNHNV, CDR2 YYDKDF (reference sequence). Trimming cost V 7 bases and J 2 bases, with 16 bases left between them. This CDR3 comprises 15 residues. The CDR3 is CATNIESTVTDTQYF. CDR3 DNA: TGTGCCACCAATATCGAATCTACCGTCACAGATACGCAGTATTTT.

Here the CDR3 reads CASSQMPFNREYF. DNA for the CDR3: TGTGCCAGCAGCCAGATGCCATTCAACAGGGAGTACTTC. V and J are TRBV11-2 and TRBJ2-7; D is perhaps TRBD1 (6 bases). This CDR3 has 13 residues. Trimming shortened V by 5 bases and J by 11 bases, and 19 bases separated the two germline ends. CDR1 and CDR2 from the germline V gene are SGHAT and FQNNGV.

The chain uses TRBV4-2 and TRBJ2-7; 8 positions agree with TRBD1. V shed 1 base, J shed 1 base, and the junction held 12 bases outside the gene matches. The germline gives CDR1 LGHNA, CDR2 YNFKEQ. The CDR3 is made up of 18 amino acids. In DNA, the CDR3 is TGTGCCAGCAGCCAAGCTAACCAAGCAGGGGGCTTTTCCTACGAGCAGTACTTC. It encodes CASSQANQAGGFSYEQYF.

The rearrangement joins TRBV12-3 or TRBV12-4 to TRBJ1-2, with TRBD1 identical over 9 bases. The CDR3 loop spans 13 amino acids. J lost 8 bases, V lost 6 bases, and 7 bases had no gene match. The CDR3 reads CASSSGQGRGYTF. Here the CDR3 DNA reads TGTGCCAGCAGCTCCGGACAGGGGCGAGGCTACACCTTC.

V gene TRBV6-5 combines with J gene TRBJ2-2; 9 bases agree with TRBD1. The CDR3 spans 15 residues. Germline V lookup: CDR1 MNHEY, CDR2 SVGAGI. V dropped 4 bases and J dropped 5; count of bases not matched to a gene: 5. DNA for the CDR3: TGTGCCAGCAGTTCCGGGACAGGGTCTACCGGGGAGCTGTTTTTT. Amino acids: CASSSGTGSTGELFF.

This clone has just one count. The chain has TRBV19 and TRBJ2-5; 9 bases line up with TRBD1. Trimming removed 6 bases from V and 4 bases from J; junction bases left unmatched: 9. The CDR3 is 15 residues long. CDR1 and CDR2 (germline): LNHDA, SQIVND (reference sequence). CDR3 amino acids: CASRSDRGARETQYF. CDR3 nucleotides: TGTGCCAGTAGATCAGACAGGGGGGCACGAGAGACCCAGTACTTC.

V and J are TRBV4-1 and TRBJ1-4; no reliable D call. This CDR3 contains 13 residues. V was pared by 6 bases and J by 2 bases, with 7 bases between. The V gene's germline CDR1 is MGHRA and CDR2 YSYEKL. CDR3 loop: CASRGRTNEKLFF. In DNA form, the CDR3 reads TGCGCCAGCAGGGGGAGGACTAATGAAAAACTGTTTTTT.

The V call is TRBV21-1, the J call TRBJ1-1; the table assigns TRBD1, which was not confirmed against the DNA. TRBV21-1 is a known pseudogene. The CDR3 runs to 14 residues. CDR3 region: CASSNGQGNTEAFF. The DNA for the CDR3 is TGTGCCAGCAGCAATGGACAGGGGAACACTGAAGCTTTCTTT.